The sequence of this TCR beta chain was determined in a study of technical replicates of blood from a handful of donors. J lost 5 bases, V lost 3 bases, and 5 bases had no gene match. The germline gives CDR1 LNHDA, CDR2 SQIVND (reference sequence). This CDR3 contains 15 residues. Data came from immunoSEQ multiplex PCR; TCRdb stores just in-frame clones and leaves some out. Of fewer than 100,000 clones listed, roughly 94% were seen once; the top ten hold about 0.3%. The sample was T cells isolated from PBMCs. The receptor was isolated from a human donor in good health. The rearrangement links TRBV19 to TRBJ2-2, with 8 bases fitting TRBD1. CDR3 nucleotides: TGTGCCAGTAGTATGCGGACAGGGCGGACCGGGGAGCTGTTTTTT. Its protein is CASSMRTGRTGELFF.